A single sample gave rise to the 10 T cell receptor beta chains below, sequenced in a study of blood T cell repertoires in COVID-19. Some clones are missing from TCRdb's copy, which holds only in-frame ones; the method was immunoSEQ multiplex PCR. Among around 300,000 clones, around four fifths were seen once, and the ten largest hold around 3%. The sample was peripheral blood. The receptors originated from a man aged 25-45 years with active or convalescent COVID-19.

The V call is TRBV7-9, the J call TRBJ1-2; no firm D call. Germline lookup yields CDR1 SEHNR and CDR2 FQNEAQ (reference sequence). The germline V and J ends were trimmed by 1 base and 2 bases, with 8 bases remaining between them. The CDR3 has 14 amino acids. As DNA, the CDR3 is TGTGCCAGCAGCTTAGGAGGGCTCAACTATGGCTACACCTTC. It codes for CASSLGGLNYGYTF.

The gene calls are TRBV29-1 and TRBJ2-5; the D gene is possibly TRBD2 (7 bases). The CDR3 runs to 14 residues. Germline V gene sequence: CDR1 SQVTM, CDR2 ANQGSEA. The V end was cut by 7 bases, the J end by 1 base, with 16 bases between. CDR3 sequence reads: CSGLGGAIQETQYF. In nucleotides, the CDR3 is TGCAGCGGCCTGGGGGGGGCTATCCAAGAGACCCAGTACTTC.

The chain combines TRBV4-1 with TRBJ2-5; 9 bases map to TRBD1. The trim removed 0 bases at V and 2 bases at J, leaving 4 bases unmatched. The CDR3 covers 16 residues. From germline, CDR1 is MGHRA and CDR2 YSYEKL. CDR3 nucleotides: TGCGCCAGCAGCCAAGATGGGACAGGGCTTCAAGAGACCCAGTACTTC. Protein product: CASSQDGTGLQETQYF.

The sample holds a few counts of this clone. This chain uses TRBV18 with TRBJ2-1, with 8 bases that match TRBD2. The CDR3 contains 14 residues. The germline CDR1 and CDR2 sequences are KGHSH and LQKENI. The J segment lost 5 bases and the V segment lost 2 bases, leaving 2 bases of the junction unmatched. The CDR3, as DNA: TGTGCCAGCTCACCAGTACTAGCGGACAATGAGCAGTTCTTC. It encodes CASSPVLADNEQFF.

The rearrangement links TRBV10-3 to TRBJ2-1; the match to TRBD2 covers 9 bases. V shed 3 bases, J shed 5 bases, and the junction held 8 bases outside the gene matches. There are 16 residues in the CDR3. CDR1 and CDR2 from the germline V gene are ENHRY and SYGVKD. CDR3 protein: CAISDPERGAHNEQFF. The DNA of the CDR3 is TGTGCCATCAGTGACCCGGAGCGGGGGGCACACAATGAGCAGTTCTTC.

This clone was found once. The CDR3: CAISSGTGGYNEQFF. In DNA, the CDR3 is TGTGCCATCAGTTCCGGGACAGGAGGCTACAATGAGCAGTTCTTC. V gene TRBV10-3 combines with J gene TRBJ2-1; TRBD1 matches 8 bases. Germline lookup yields CDR1 ENHRY and CDR2 SYGVKD. The length of the CDR3 is 15 residues. Trimming removed 5 bases from V and 3 bases from J; junction bases left unmatched: 6.

The J gene is TRBJ2-7, the V gene TRBV7-9, with 10 bases lining up with TRBD1. Per germline, CDR1 SEHNR and CDR2 FQNEAQ (reference sequence). The CDR3 extends over 14 amino acids. Germline trimming cut 5 bases from V and 4 bases from J; bases unmatched to any gene: 5. The CDR3 region is CASSPRGQGYEQYF. CDR3 DNA sequence: TGTGCCAGCAGCCCTAGGGGACAGGGGTACGAGCAGTACTTC.

Concerning this clone: The same CDR3 arises from other DNA sequences in this sample as well. The chain carries TRBV5-1 and TRBJ1-5, with unresolved D. Between the trimmed V and J ends, which lost 0 bases and 0 bases, there was a span of 7 bases. The CDR3 runs to 15 residues. The germline V gene encodes CDR1 SGHRS and CDR2 YFSETQ. This chain's CDR3 is CASSLAGYSNQPQHF. Here the CDR3 DNA reads TGCGCCAGCAGCTTGGCGGGATATAGCAATCAGCCCCAGCATTTT.

The rearrangement uses TRBV19 and TRBJ2-7; possibly TRBD1 for D (6 bases). Germline V CDR1 and CDR2: LNHDA, SQIVND (reference sequence). The CDR3 runs 13 residues. V was cut by 4 bases and J by 6 bases, with 13 bases left in between. The CDR3 spells CASSTTSDSEQYF. CDR3 DNA: TGTGCCAGTAGTACCACCTCGGACAGCGAGCAGTACTTC.

The chain employs TRBV7-6 and TRBJ1-1; D possibly corresponds to TRBD1 (5 bases). Germline CDR1 SGHVS, CDR2 FNYEAQ. The CDR3 is 13 residues long. Trimming cost V 6 bases and J 2 bases, with 10 bases left between them. The CDR3 spells CASRLDRNTEAFF. The DNA of the CDR3 is TGTGCCAGCAGACTTGACAGAAACACTGAAGCTTTCTTT.